The 6 T cell receptor beta chains in this list originate from one sample, sequenced in a study of T cell changes during pregnancy in multiple sclerosis. The data were produced by immunoSEQ multiplex PCR, yet TCRdb's version contains in-frame clones alone and is incomplete. The sample lists about 100,000 clones; about 90% were seen once. The sequencing here drew on peripheral blood, taken after pregnancy. These receptor sequences come from a female donor with multiple sclerosis, enrolled in a pregnancy study.

The J gene is TRBJ1-2, the V gene TRBV15, with a tentative D call TRBD1 (5 bases). Trimming took 6 bases from V and 8 from J, leaving 16 bases between them. Per germline, CDR1 LNHNV and CDR2 YYDKDF (reference sequence). The CDR3 spans 13 residues. This CDR3 is CATSPRAGFGYTF. CDR3 nucleotide sequence: TGTGCCACCAGTCCCAGGGCCGGTTTCGGCTACACCTTC.

The chain is built from TRBV5-1 and TRBJ2-7, with TRBD1 matching over 8 bases. The junction had 11 bases not matched to a gene; V was cut back by 4 bases and J by 2 bases. From germline, CDR1 is SGHRS and CDR2 YFSETQ. The CDR3 is made up of 16 amino acids. CDR3 in DNA: TGCGCCAGCAGCCACATTTCGGACAGGGAGACCTACGAGCAGTACTTC. Amino acids: CASSHISDRETYEQYF.

Here the CDR3 DNA reads TGTGCCAGCAGGATAGAAGACACTTACTACGAGCAGTACTTC. Protein: CASRIEDTYYEQYF. The V call is TRBV5-5, the J call TRBJ2-7, with D uncertain. The V gene's germline CDR1 is SGHKS and CDR2 YYEKEE (reference sequence). The CDR3 has 14 amino acids. V was trimmed by 5 bases and J by 3 bases, leaving 15 bases between them.

The chain links TRBV6-6 to TRBJ1-2; a weak D match, TRBD1 (6 bases). Germline V gene sequence: CDR1 MNHNY, CDR2 SVGAGI (reference sequence). There are 13 residues in the CDR3. Deletions cut 5 bases from V and 4 bases from J, with 11 bases between. CDR3 bases: TGTGCCAGCAGTGGTCAGGGGTTCTATGGCTACACCTTC. Translation gives CASSGQGFYGYTF.

V is TRBV5-1 and J is TRBJ2-7; 12 bases line up with TRBD2. CDR1 and CDR2 from the germline V gene are SGHRS and YFSETQ. The V gene end was trimmed by 1 base and the J gene end by 3 bases; junction bases not matched to a gene: 2. CDR3 length: 15 amino acids. The CDR3 coding sequence is TGCGCCAGCAGCTTGAGGACTAGCGGGATCTACGAGCAGTACTTC. The encoded protein is CASSLRTSGIYEQYF.

The chain carries TRBV7-9 and TRBJ2-7; D remains unclear. The CDR3 contains 12 residues. From germline, CDR1 is SEHNR and CDR2 FQNEAQ (reference sequence). V was pared by 3 bases and J by 4 bases, with 7 bases between. The chain's CDR3 is CASSFHPYEQYF. As DNA, the CDR3 is TGTGCCAGCAGCTTTCATCCATACGAGCAGTACTTC.